Following are 7 T cell receptor beta chains from one sample sequenced in a study of PD-1 blockade in classical Hodgkin lymphoma. Regarding time point: cycle 4 day 1 (C4D1), after 6 weeks of nivolumab. All the patients suffered relapse after autologous stem cell transplantation, and brentuximab vedotin exposure differed. Repertoires were generated with immunoSEQ multiplex PCR, while TCRdb's copy carries only in-frame clones and drops some. The repertoire consists of tens of thousands of clones, with roughly 85% occurring once and the leading ten covering around 8.1%. Source: peripheral blood mononuclear cells (PBMCs), taken before the fourth cycle of nivolumab. The receptor set was obtained from a human donor with classical Hodgkin lymphoma.

This clone was observed once. CDR3 DNA sequence: TGTGCCAGTACCCGTAGCTGGGCAGGGGATGGATCACCCCTCCACTTT. Residues: CASTRSWAGDGSPLHF. V is TRBV19 and J is TRBJ1-6; a possible D gene is TRBD1 (6 bases). Trimming removed 7 bases from V and 10 bases from J, with 23 bases in between. CDR1 LNHDA and CDR2 SQIVND come from the germline V gene (reference sequence). CDR3 size: 16 residues.

This clone is a singleton in its sample. The V call is TRBV7-2, the J call TRBJ1-6; no firm D call. In germline, CDR1 is SGHTA, CDR2 FQGNSA. Trimming took off 3 bases at V and 0 bases at J, with 9 bases between the two ends. The CDR3 loop spans 16 amino acids. This chain's CDR3 is CASSLGVRSYNSPLHF. The CDR3 nucleotides are TGTGCCAGCAGCTTGGGCGTCCGCTCCTATAATTCACCCCTCCACTTT.

This chain uses TRBV6-5 with TRBJ2-7; no clear D gene. Germline CDR1 and CDR2: MNHEY and SVGAGI. Trimming pared 3 bases from V and 3 bases from J, leaving 12 bases between. The CDR3 totals 14 residues. The CDR3 reads CASSYLSGGYEQYF. The DNA of the CDR3 is TGTGCCAGCAGTTATCTTTCCGGCGGCTACGAGCAGTACTTC.

In its sample, this clone was seen once. The V gene is TRBV5-1, the J gene TRBJ1-1, with D maybe TRBD1 (6 bases). V lost 0 bases, J lost 4 bases, and 10 bases lay in between. The CDR3 consists of 14 residues. Germline V CDR1 and CDR2: SGHRS, YFSETQ. The CDR3 sequence: CASSLDGGGTEAFF. CDR3 nucleotides: TGCGCCAGCAGCTTGGACGGAGGGGGCACTGAAGCTTTCTTT.

The chain carries TRBV7-8 and TRBJ1-2; no clear D. This CDR3 contains 13 residues. Between the trimmed V and J ends, which lost 2 bases and 2 bases, there was a span of 6 bases. CDR1 is SGHVS and CDR2 is FQNEAQ in the germline V gene. CDR3 DNA: TGTGCCAGCAGCTTAACAGAAAACTATGGCTACACCTTC. This sequence encodes CASSLTENYGYTF. The full variable domain, its missing parts supplied by reference TRBV7-8 and TRBJ1-2, is GAGVSQSPRYKVAKRGQDVALRCDPISGHVSLFWYQQALGQGPEFLTYFQNEAQLDKSGLPSDRFFAERPEGSVSTLKIQRTQQEDSAVYLCASSLTENYGYTFGSGTRLTVV.

The rearrangement links TRBV7-3 to TRBJ1-1; D is ambiguous. Germline lookup yields CDR1 SGHTA and CDR2 FQGTGA. Deletions cut 3 bases from V and 6 bases from J, with 5 bases between. The CDR3 loop spans 11 amino acids. CDR3 sequence reads: CASSLGSEAFF. The CDR3 bases are TGTGCCAGCAGCTTGGGATCTGAAGCTTTCTTT.

The gene calls are TRBV7-9 and TRBJ1-4; a possible D gene is TRBD1 (5 bases). This CDR3 has 15 amino acids. CDR1 and CDR2 from the germline V gene are SEHNR and FQNEAQ (reference sequence). The V and J ends lost 4 bases and 3 bases respectively, with 12 bases between them. CDR3 in DNA: TGTGCCAGCAGCTCTCCAGGGAGATCTAATGAAAAACTGTTTTTT. It translates to CASSSPGRSNEKLFF.